A selection of T cell receptor beta chains follows, all from one sample in a study of T-cell memory formation after mild COVID-19. TCRdb re-derived calls from the 5' RACE reads in MiXCR, one entry per CDR3 protein. The sample lists 540,000 or so distinct CDR3 sequences, about a fifth occurring once. The sequenced material came from PBMCs or a T cell subset sorted from them (not recorded which). Receptor source: an adult woman who had mild COVID-19 (a few samples of this study predate the infection). Cell type and time point are not known. Both conserved end residues are part of each CDR3. A D gene is named only where the DNA matches it firmly. Where a row states a size, it is once, few, many or the class of an expanded clone; other rows omit it.

D gene,V gene,J gene,clone size,CDR3 protein,CDR3 DNA
TRBD1,TRBV5-1,TRBJ2-7,.,CASSRQGQGSREQYF,TGCGCCAGCAGCAGGCAGGGACAGGGTTCCCGCGAGCAGTACTTC
.,TRBV2,TRBJ1-1,.,CASSEGVFGAFF,TGTGCCAGCAGTGAAGGGGTCTTCGGGGCTTTCTTT
.,TRBV6-2/TRBV6-3,TRBJ2-5,few,CASSYNKRDPGTQYF,TGTGCCAGCAGTTACAACAAACGGGACCCCGGGACCCAGTACTTC
TRBD2,TRBV19,TRBJ2-2,many,CASSLRGVAGGANTGELFF,TGTGCCAGTTCTTTGCGAGGGGTAGCGGGGGGCGCGAACACCGGGGAGCTGTTTTTT
TRBD2,TRBV25-1,TRBJ2-7,.,CASGTSVYEQYF,TGTGCCAGCGGGACTAGCGTGTACGAGCAGTACTTC
.,TRBV2,TRBJ2-3,.,CALRGQGSDTQYF,TGTGCCCTTCGAGGCCAGGGCTCAGATACGCAGTATTTT
.,TRBV12-3/TRBV12-4,TRBJ2-2,few,CASRDSVGELFF,TGTGCCAGCAGAGATAGCGTCGGGGAGCTGTTTTTT
TRBD1,TRBV29-1,TRBJ2-5,many,CSAARDRGDQETQYF,TGCAGCGCCGCGAGGGACAGGGGGGACCAAGAGACCCAGTACTTC
.,TRBV7-2,TRBJ1-1,.,CASTRQTEAFF,TGTGCCAGCACCCGCCAGACCGAAGCTTTCTTT
TRBD1,TRBV12-3/TRBV12-4,TRBJ2-5,.,CASSLFPGGIGETQYF,TGTGCCAGCAGTTTATTTCCAGGGGGCATAGGAGAGACCCAGTACTTC
TRBD1,TRBV5-6,TRBJ2-7,.,CASSTTGTVIYEQYF,TGTGCCAGCAGCACAACCGGGACAGTAATCTACGAGCAGTACTTC
.,TRBV9,TRBJ2-7,.,CASSVPGTGEQYF,TGTGCCAGCAGCGTTCCAGGGACGGGAGAGCAGTACTTC
.,TRBV13,TRBJ2-7,few,CASSPGQWHEQYF,TGTGCCAGCAGCCCCGGACAGTGGCACGAGCAGTACTTC